This T cell receptor beta chain was captured by sequencing in a study of siplizumab effects on memory and regulatory T cells. General study points: Memory cells seemed less diverse than naive T cells, which also seemed major contributors to the alloresponse. In siplizumab cultures, the suppressive function of proliferating Tregs remained unconfirmed. To unstimulated subsets, only a minor fraction of alloreactive clones could be mapped.

Concerning this clone: Its antigen is currently unknown.

Trimming removed 3 bases from V and 3 bases from J; junction bases left unmatched: 6. The CDR3 runs 16 residues. Germline CDR1 reads SEHNR; CDR2 reads FQNEAQ (reference sequence). Assay used: immunoSEQ multiplex PCR; TCRdb lists only in-frame clones, some missing. The sample shows 90,000 to 120,000 clones, about 94% of them seen only once. The V call is TRBV7-9, the J call TRBJ1-4; 8 positions match TRBD1. The sample comprised Tregs sorted from blood. The TCR originated in a human donor in good health. CDR3 loop: CASSFGQGGSNEKLFF. The CDR3 DNA follows: TGTGCCAGCAGCTTCGGACAGGGTGGCTCTAATGAAAAACTGTTTTTT.